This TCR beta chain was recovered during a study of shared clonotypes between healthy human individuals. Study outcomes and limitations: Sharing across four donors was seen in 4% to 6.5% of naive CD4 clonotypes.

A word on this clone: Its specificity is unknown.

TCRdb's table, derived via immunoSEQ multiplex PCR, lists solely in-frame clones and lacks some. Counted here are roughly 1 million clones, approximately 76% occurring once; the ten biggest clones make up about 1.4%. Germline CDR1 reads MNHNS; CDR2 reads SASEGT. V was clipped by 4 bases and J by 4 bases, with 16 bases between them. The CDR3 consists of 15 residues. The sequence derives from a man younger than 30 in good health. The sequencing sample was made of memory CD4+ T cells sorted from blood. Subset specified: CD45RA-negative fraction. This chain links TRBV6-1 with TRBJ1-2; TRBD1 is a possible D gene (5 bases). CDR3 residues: CASSGRGSSSYGYTF. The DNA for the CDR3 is TGTGCCAGCAGTGGGCGGGGCAGCTCTAGCTATGGCTACACCTTC.